Listed here are 32 T cell receptor beta chains from one sample, sequenced in a study of shared T cell receptors in the human thymus. Sequencing used immunoSEQ multiplex PCR; TCRdb keeps in-frame clones, though not all of them. The data contain about 500,000 clones, approximately 80% of them singletons. Separately, the same data were catalogued under a study of human thymus T cells.

Source material: thymocytes. The receptors shown here come from a boy under two years old with a congenital heart defect.

The chain links TRBV7-9 to TRBJ1-4, with D unclear. The germline gives CDR1 SEHNR, CDR2 FQNEAQ (reference sequence). CDR3 size: 16 residues. Trimming stripped 2 bases from V and 8 bases from J, with 18 bases between. CDR3 loop: CASSLPSAGIGEKLFF. In nucleotides, the CDR3 is TGTGCCAGCAGCTTACCTTCGGCGGGGATCGGGGAAAAACTGTTTTTT.

The chain joins TRBV14 to TRBJ2-3; 10 bases align to TRBD2. The CDR3 runs to 18 residues. The germline gives CDR1 SGHDN, CDR2 FVKESK. J was trimmed by 1 base and V by 4 bases; bases with no gene match: 11. CDR3 protein: CASSRSLSGTSGTDTQYF. The CDR3 DNA follows: TGTGCCAGCAGCCGCTCCCTCTCCGGGACTAGCGGCACAGATACGCAGTATTTT. The full variable domain, in which reference TRBV14 and TRBJ2-3 provide the parts outside the CDR3, is EAGVTQFPSHSVIEKGQTVTLRCDPISGHDNLYWYRRVMGKEIKFLLHFVKESKQDESGMPNNRFLAERTGGTYSTLKVQPAELEDSGVYFCASSRSLSGTSGTDTQYFGPGTRLTVL.

The chain couples TRBV7-3 to TRBJ2-7; D is possibly TRBD1 (6 bases). The germline gives CDR1 SGHTA, CDR2 FQGTGA. This CDR3 spans 15 amino acids. V was pared by 5 bases and J by 0 bases, with 14 bases between. DNA of the CDR3: TGTGCCAGCAGCCCAGGGGACGGATCCTCCTACGAGCAGTACTTC. Its translation is CASSPGDGSSYEQYF.

The chain has TRBV4-2 and TRBJ1-4, with D possibly TRBD1 on 6 matching bases. The CDR3 loop spans 16 amino acids. The V gene's germline CDR1 is LGHNA and CDR2 YNFKEQ. V lost 0 bases to trimming and J lost 0 bases, with 8 bases between them. The CDR3 nucleotides read TGTGCCAGCAGCCAAGAAGGGGGAGCAACTAATGAAAAACTGTTTTTT. Translating gives CASSQEGGATNEKLFF.

V is TRBV2 and J is TRBJ2-3; tentative D call: TRBD1 (6 bases). Germline V gene sequence: CDR1 SNHLY, CDR2 FYNNEI. The CDR3 is 16 amino acids. Trimming cost V 5 bases and J 0 bases, with 15 bases left between them. DNA for the CDR3: TGTGCCAGCAGTCTCCTGGGGGCAGCAAGCACAGATACGCAGTATTTT. Encoded protein: CASSLLGAASTDTQYF.

The chain carries TRBV25-1 and TRBJ2-6; 10 bases align to TRBD1. Germline V lookup: CDR1 MGHDK, CDR2 SYGVNS. J was trimmed by 2 bases and V by 5 bases; bases with no gene match: 9. There are 18 residues in the CDR3. CDR3 amino acids: CASSRWTGGPTGANVLTF. In DNA, the CDR3 is TGTGCCAGCAGTCGGTGGACAGGGGGACCAACTGGGGCCAACGTCCTGACTTTC.

CDR3: CASVGGGGYEQYF. The CDR3 DNA is TGTGCCTCGGTCGGCGGGGGTGGCTACGAGCAGTACTTC. V gene TRBV6-6 combines with J gene TRBJ2-7, with TRBD2 matching over 7 bases. V trimming: 11 bases; J trimming: 3 bases; junction bases outside the gene matches: 10. CDR1 and CDR2 (germline): MNHNY, SVGAGI (reference sequence). The CDR3 extends over 13 amino acids.

V usage is TRBV27 and J usage is TRBJ2-1, with D tentatively TRBD2 (6 bases). CDR3 size: 15 residues. CDR1 MNHEY and CDR2 SMNVEV come from the germline V gene (reference sequence). Trimming removed 8 bases from V and 10 bases from J, with 24 bases in between. CDR3 bases: TGTGCCAGCCTAAAAGGGCAGGGTGGAGGGAGGGAGCAGTTCTTC. It codes for CASLKGQGGGREQFF.

V gene TRBV27 combines with J gene TRBJ2-1; D remains unclear. CDR1 is MNHEY, CDR2 SMNVEV, per germline (reference sequence). The germline V and J ends were trimmed by 7 bases and 11 bases, with 18 bases remaining between them. The CDR3 length is 13 residues. The CDR3 coding sequence is TGTGCCAGCACAAAATACCCCCCGGGTCAGCAGTTCTTC. This translates into CASTKYPPGQQFF.

This clone was counted a single time. V gene TRBV11-3 combines with J gene TRBJ1-2, with 7 bases that match TRBD1. V dropped 5 bases and J dropped 5; count of bases not matched to a gene: 11. The CDR3 is 15 amino acids. The germline gives CDR1 SGHNT, CDR2 YENEEA. The CDR3 DNA is TGTGCCAGCAGCCCGCACACCGGGACAGATTATGGCTACACCTTC. This gives the protein CASSPHTGTDYGYTF.

The CDR3, as DNA: TGTGCCAGCAGCTTAGTAACAGGGGGCCATGAAAAACTGTTTTTT. This sequence encodes CASSLVTGGHEKLFF. The chain employs TRBV11-3 and TRBJ1-4; 9 nucleotides align to TRBD1. V was clipped by 1 base and J by 6 bases; unmatched bases: 3. From germline, CDR1 is SGHNT and CDR2 YENEEA. The length of the CDR3 is 15 residues.

This chain links TRBV2 with TRBJ2-1; the match to TRBD2 covers 7 bases. From germline, CDR1 is SNHLY and CDR2 FYNNEI. This CDR3 spans 12 amino acids. Trimming took 11 bases from V and 15 from J; bases not matched to a gene: 16. The CDR3 protein is CAQHVSRDYLFF. The CDR3 nucleotides read TGTGCCCAGCATGTGTCCCGGGACTATCTGTTCTTC.

On this clone itself: Sequence at one end of the junction differs from germline and may be a read error. This chain uses TRBV18 with TRBJ2-7; D is uncertain. This CDR3 is 15 amino acids long. Germline lookup yields CDR1 KGHSH and CDR2 LQKENI. CDR3 in amino acids: CASSPGGGLSTSMDF. CDR3 in DNA: TGTGCCAGCTCCCCAGGTGGCGGTCTCTCTACGAGCATGGACTTC.

The chain uses TRBV10-3 and TRBJ2-7; 14 bases map to TRBD2. The CDR3 has 16 residues. Germline trimming cut 5 bases from V and 5 bases from J; bases unmatched to any gene: 8. Germline V CDR1 and CDR2: ENHRY, SYGVKD. The CDR3 spells CAISPGTSGRQHEQYF. For the CDR3, the DNA is TGTGCCATCAGTCCCGGGACTAGCGGGAGACAACACGAGCAGTACTTC.

This clone has a single count. V gene TRBV30 combines with J gene TRBJ2-3; 16 nucleotides align to TRBD2. This CDR3 spans 17 amino acids. Germline trimming cut 3 bases from V and 5 bases from J; bases unmatched to any gene: 8. The germline CDR1 and CDR2 sequences are GTSNPN and SVGIG (reference sequence). CDR3 sequence reads: CAWRGLAGGPHRDTQYF. The CDR3 coding sequence is TGTGCCTGGAGGGGACTAGCGGGAGGGCCTCACAGAGATACGCAGTATTTT. Complete variable domain (other parts from reference TRBV30 and TRBJ2-3): SQTIHQWPATLVQPVGSPLSLECTVEGTSNPNLYWYRQAAGRGLQLLFYSVGIGQISSEVPQNLSASRPQDRQFILSSKKLLLSDSGFYLCAWRGLAGGPHRDTQYFGPGTRLTVL.

This chain connects TRBV27 to TRBJ2-7; D might be TRBD1 (5 bases). Trimming stripped 5 bases from V and 0 bases from J, with 11 bases between. The germline V gene encodes CDR1 MNHEY and CDR2 SMNVEV (reference sequence). The CDR3 has 14 residues. The CDR3 nucleotides read TGTGCCAGCAGTCCTTACAGGATCTCCTACGAGCAGTACTTC. It specifies CASSPYRISYEQYF.

This clone was counted only a few times. This chain's CDR3 is CASSDGQGELFF. The CDR3 DNA follows: TGTGCCAGCAGTGACGGACAGGGGGAACTGTTTTTT. V is TRBV6-1 and J is TRBJ1-4; 10 bases match TRBD1. Germline V gene data show CDR1 as MNHNS and CDR2 as SASEGT. The CDR3 runs to 12 residues. Unmatched junction bases numbered 1, after V lost 3 bases and J lost 12 bases.

This chain links TRBV2 with TRBJ2-1, with 8 bases identical to TRBD2. Trimming took 8 bases from V and 7 from J; bases not matched to a gene: 13. The germline CDR1 and CDR2 sequences are SNHLY and FYNNEI. CDR3 size: 15 residues. In DNA, the CDR3 is TGTGCCAGCCTCAGCGGGAGTACGATGTTGAATGAGCAGTTCTTC. It translates to CASLSGSTMLNEQFF.

The chain joins TRBV6-6 to TRBJ2-7; no clear D gene. Germline CDR1 is MNHNY and CDR2 is SVGAGI (reference sequence). Trimming took off 2 bases at V and 2 bases at J, with 13 bases between the two ends. CDR3 length: 15 residues. CDR3 residues: CASSYVARSPYEQYF. CDR3 DNA: TGTGCCAGCAGTTACGTCGCCAGGTCCCCCTACGAGCAGTACTTC.

The chain has TRBV20-1 and TRBJ2-1; possibly TRBD2 for D (5 bases). The germline V gene has CDR1 DFQATT and CDR2 SNEGSKA (reference sequence). This CDR3 is built from 10 residues. The V gene lost 3 bases and the J gene lost 13 bases, with 10 bases spanning the gap. CDR3 region: CSASSERQFF. CDR3 in DNA: TGCAGTGCTAGTAGCGAGCGTCAGTTCTTC.

This CDR3 is CASSYFPGRMNTEAFF. CDR3 bases: TGTGCCAGCAGTTACTTTCCTGGGCGAATGAACACTGAAGCTTTCTTT. V is TRBV6-6 and J is TRBJ1-1; no reliable D call. The CDR3 is made up of 16 amino acids. Trimming took off 1 base at V and 0 bases at J, with 12 bases between the two ends. Germline CDR1 reads MNHNY; CDR2 reads SVGAGI (reference sequence).

This rearrangement joins TRBV7-9 to TRBJ1-2, with 9 bases aligning to TRBD1. J gave up 1 base and V 1 base, and 4 bases lay outside the gene matches. Germline V gives CDR1 SEHNR, CDR2 FQNEAQ (reference sequence). The CDR3 is 16 residues long. The CDR3 reads CASSLVLGQGNYGYTF. The CDR3 DNA sequence: TGTGCCAGCAGCTTAGTACTGGGACAGGGTAACTATGGCTACACCTTC.

The gene calls are TRBV4-1 and TRBJ2-1, with 9 bases lining up with TRBD2. The CDR3 loop spans 15 amino acids. The V gene end was trimmed by 4 bases and the J gene end by 4 bases; junction bases not matched to a gene: 5. Germline V gene lookup returns CDR1 MGHRA and CDR2 YSYEKL. CDR3 nucleotides: TGCGCCAGCAGCCCCGGGACTAGCAGGTACAATGAGCAGTTCTTC. Translated: CASSPGTSRYNEQFF.

V is TRBV29-1 and J is TRBJ1-1; a possible D gene is TRBD1 (5 bases). Trimming left V 3 bases short and J 5 bases short, with 19 bases between. CDR3 size: 15 residues. CDR1 and CDR2 from the germline V gene are SQVTM and ANQGSEA. The CDR3 region is CSVEGKGVEKTEAFF. CDR3 nucleotides: TGCAGCGTTGAGGGGAAAGGGGTTGAAAAAACTGAAGCTTTCTTT. Supplemented by reference TRBV29-1 and TRBJ1-1, the full variable domain reads SAVISQKPSRDICQRGTSLTIQCQVDSQVTMMFWYRQQPGQSLTLIATANQGSEATYESGFVIDKFPISRPNLTFSTLTVSNMSPEDSSIYLCSVEGKGVEKTEAFFGQGTRLTVV.

The V gene is TRBV27, the J gene TRBJ1-1; 9 bases agree with TRBD1. The CDR3 runs to 19 residues. V dropped 3 bases and J dropped 0; count of bases not matched to a gene: 14. The V gene's germline CDR1 is MNHEY and CDR2 SMNVEV (reference sequence). The CDR3: CASSFLKDRGAGMNTEAFF. CDR3 nucleotides: TGTGCCAGCAGTTTCTTAAAAGACAGGGGGGCCGGGATGAACACTGAAGCTTTCTTT.

This clone occurred a few times. This chain connects TRBV15 to TRBJ2-7, with no clear D. V shed 3 bases and J shed 5 bases, with 14 bases lying between them. The CDR3 is 14 residues long. CDR1 is LNHNV, CDR2 YYDKDF, per germline (reference sequence). CDR3 in amino acids: CATSSSYHPHEQYF. The DNA for the CDR3 is TGTGCCACCAGCAGTAGCTATCATCCCCACGAGCAGTACTTC.

J is TRBJ1-2 and V is TRBV18; D perhaps matches TRBD1 (6 bases). The CDR3 has 16 amino acids. CDR1 is KGHSH and CDR2 is LQKENI in the germline V gene. V lost 5 bases to trimming and J lost 0 bases, with 16 bases between them. DNA for the CDR3: TGTGCCAGCTCAGATCCGGGGACACCGCCTAACTATGGCTACACCTTC. Its translation: CASSDPGTPPNYGYTF.

The gene calls are TRBV5-6 and TRBJ2-7, with D unresolved. Per the germline V gene, CDR1 is SGHDT and CDR2 is YYEEEE. The CDR3 loop spans 14 amino acids. V was clipped by 0 bases and J by 2 bases, with 9 bases between them. The CDR3 sequence: CASSLAPFPYEQYF. The DNA for the CDR3 is TGTGCCAGCAGCTTGGCCCCCTTCCCCTACGAGCAGTACTTC.

This rearrangement joins TRBV4-3 to TRBJ2-1; 11 bases align to TRBD2. The CDR3 runs 16 residues. With 2 bases clipped from V and 7 bases from J, the junction kept 7 bases outside the gene matches. Per the germline V gene, CDR1 is LGHNA and CDR2 is YSLEER. Here the CDR3 DNA reads TGCGCCAGCAGCCAAATACTAGCGGGAGAAGAGAATGAGCAGTTCTTC. Translation: CASSQILAGEENEQFF.

J is TRBJ2-2 and V is TRBV27, with a weak D call TRBD1 (6 bases). CDR1 is MNHEY, CDR2 SMNVEV, per germline (reference sequence). The CDR3 covers 17 residues. Trimming removed 2 bases from V and 3 bases from J, with 16 bases in between. CDR3 nucleotide sequence: TGTGCCAGCAGTTTAATTAGACCTGGGGGCTACACCGGGGAGCTGTTTTTT. Translating gives CASSLIRPGGYTGELFF.

The gene calls are TRBV25-1 and TRBJ1-2; 9 bases line up with TRBD1. Germline loops: CDR1 MGHDK, CDR2 SYGVNS. The ends lost 3 bases at V and 2 bases at J; junction bases unmatched: 10. CDR3 size: 17 residues. The CDR3 sequence: CASSDSYRGLANYGYTF. The DNA for the CDR3 is TGTGCCAGCAGTGACTCATACAGGGGGCTTGCCAACTATGGCTACACCTTC.

The CDR3 region has the DNA TGCGCCAGCAGCCAAGATCAGCGGGAGGTTGAGCAGTTCTTC. This codes for CASSQDQREVEQFF. The V call is TRBV4-3, the J call TRBJ2-1; 9 bases map to TRBD2. V shed 0 bases and J 9 bases; nucleotides not matched to a gene: 3. This CDR3 has 14 residues. Per germline, CDR1 LGHNA and CDR2 YSLEER.